The 14 T cell receptor beta chains below come from one sample, sequenced in a study of T cells in Graves' hyperthyroidism and ophthalmopathy. TCR beta CDR3 regions were amplified from RNA transcripts. First-round RT-PCR with HTBI primers amplified the TCR CDR3 region. TCRdb reprocessed the multiplex PCR reads via MiXCR and lists one record per CDR3 protein. The data contain around 290,000 distinct CDR3 sequences, roughly 15% of them seen just once; the ten biggest clones take up approximately 7.9%. Sequencing was carried out using blood. The receptors originated from a woman in her thirties or forties with Graves' hyperthyroidism.

This clonotype has at least ten counts. The chain uses TRBV11-2 and TRBJ2-7; D may be TRBD1 or TRBD2 (5 bases each). Germline CDR1 SGHAT, CDR2 FQNNGV. This CDR3 is 14 amino acids long. V was cut by 5 bases and J by 2 bases, with 13 bases left in between. In DNA form, the CDR3 reads TGTGCCAGCAGCCGGGACCGACAGACCTACGAGCAGTACTTC. It yields the protein CASSRDRQTYEQYF.

V is TRBV7-2 and J is TRBJ2-7, with TRBD1 identical over 10 bases. Germline CDR1 and CDR2: SGHTA and FQGNSA. V was clipped by 5 bases and J by 5 bases; unmatched bases: 9. The CDR3 is 15 residues long. CDR3: CASSRDRDRGNEQYF. CDR3 DNA: TGTGCCAGCAGCCGGGACCGGGACAGGGGCAACGAGCAGTACTTC.

This clonotype was counted many times. The chain recombines TRBV2 with TRBJ1-1, with D perhaps matching TRBD1 (6 bases). The CDR3 totals 15 residues. From germline, CDR1 is SNHLY and CDR2 FYNNEI. The V end was cut by 4 bases, the J end by 1 base, with 13 bases between. The CDR3 nucleotides read TGTGCCAGCAGTGGGGGGGCCACTCAGAACACTGAAGCTTTCTTT. It encodes CASSGGATQNTEAFF.

This clonotype appeared many times. This chain joins TRBV20-1 and TRBJ1-3; D possibly corresponds to TRBD1 (5 bases). Per germline, CDR1 DFQATT and CDR2 SNEGSKA (reference sequence). V lost 4 bases to trimming and J lost 7 bases, with 17 bases between them. The CDR3 has 14 residues. The CDR3 nucleotides read TGCAGTGCTACGTACCGGGACCGGGGGAACACCATATATTTT. Protein: CSATYRDRGNTIYF.

The sample holds a few counts of this clonotype. This chain uses TRBV15 with TRBJ1-1; D is perhaps TRBD1 (5 bases). The CDR3 covers 15 residues. Trimming removed 1 base from V and 0 bases from J, with 9 bases in between. The germline V gene encodes CDR1 LNHNV and CDR2 YYDKDF (reference sequence). In nucleotides, the CDR3 is TGTGCCACCAGCAGAGGGGGCGGTATGAACACTGAAGCTTTCTTT. It codes for CATSRGGGMNTEAFF.

This clonotype was counted ten times or more. The chain has TRBV25-1 and TRBJ2-5; 7 bases agree with TRBD2. The CDR3 spans 15 residues. The junction had 14 bases not matched to a gene; V was cut back by 8 bases and J by 5 bases. Germline CDR1 is MGHDK and CDR2 is SYGVNS. CDR3 bases: TGTGCCAGCTCCGGGACGCGGGAGATAGGCGAGACCCAGTACTTC. This gives the protein CASSGTREIGETQYF.

The table lists this clonotype with many counts. J is TRBJ1-5 and V is TRBV10-3; D gene ambiguous. Per the germline V gene, CDR1 is ENHRY and CDR2 is SYGVKD. The CDR3 sequence is 16 residues long. Trimming pared 0 bases from V and 0 bases from J, leaving 9 bases between. The DNA for the CDR3 is TGTGCCATCAGTGAGTCGACGGCGTATAGCAATCAGCCCCAGCATTTT. Translation gives CAISESTAYSNQPQHF.

This clonotype was observed a handful of times. This rearrangement joins TRBV7-3 to TRBJ2-1; TRBD2 aligns across 8 bases. The CDR3 is 15 amino acids. V dropped 5 bases and J dropped 5; count of bases not matched to a gene: 8. From germline, CDR1 is SGHTA and CDR2 FQGTGA. This CDR3 reads CASSTGLGRDNEQFF. The CDR3 DNA reads as TGTGCCAGCAGCACGGGACTAGGGAGAGACAATGAGCAGTTCTTC.

This rearrangement joins TRBV9 to TRBJ2-1, with 7 bases fitting TRBD2. This CDR3 region has 17 residues. Germline V gene lookup returns CDR1 SGDLS and CDR2 YYNGEE. The V and J ends lost 4 bases and 0 bases, in that order; junction bases with no gene match: 10. The CDR3 region has the DNA TGTGCCAGCAGCCCCCGACTAGCCCAAAGCTCCTACAATGAGCAGTTCTTC. Its translation is CASSPRLAQSSYNEQFF.

This clonotype was seen many times. J is TRBJ1-1 and V is TRBV2; 8 bases agree with TRBD1. The length of the CDR3 is 14 residues. After removal of 8 bases from V and 5 bases from J, the junction contained 10 bases not matched to a gene. From germline, CDR1 is SNHLY and CDR2 FYNNEI. The CDR3 coding sequence is TGTGCCAGCCTCCTACAGGGGGAGCTTACTGAAGCTTTCTTT. Translation gives CASLLQGELTEAFF.

V gene TRBV12-5 combines with J gene TRBJ1-1; D is ambiguous. This CDR3 is 13 amino acids long. Germline V lookup: CDR1 LGHNT, CDR2 FRNRAP. V was clipped by 6 bases and J by 4 bases, with 12 bases between them. The CDR3 region is CASGYDSVTEAFF. The DNA of the CDR3 is TGTGCTAGTGGATACGACTCAGTCACTGAAGCTTTCTTT.

This clonotype came up a few times. A much larger clone is a single base away; this may be a read error. The chain has TRBV2 and TRBJ2-7; a possible D gene is TRBD1 (5 bases). The CDR3 is 12 amino acids. The germline gives CDR1 SNHLY, CDR2 FYNNEI. Trimming removed 8 bases from V and 10 bases from J, with 18 bases in between. CDR3 bases: TGTGCCAGCGGTGTGAACAGGCTCGATCAGTACTTC. Translated, it gives CASGVNRLDQYF.

This clonotype was counted many times. The rearrangement joins TRBV27 to TRBJ2-5; D might be TRBD2 (6 bases). CDR1 MNHEY and CDR2 SMNVEV come from the germline V gene (reference sequence). The V end was cut by 5 bases, the J end by 5 bases, with 18 bases between. The CDR3 covers 15 residues. The DNA for the CDR3 is TGTGCCAGCAGTAACCGGGACTCTGTTTGGGAGACCCAGTACTTC. It encodes CASSNRDSVWETQYF.

This clonotype was detected ten times or more. This chain connects TRBV11-2 to TRBJ1-4, with TRBD1 matching 10 bases. The V gene end was trimmed by 1 base and the J gene end by 8 bases; junction bases not matched to a gene: 7. The CDR3 covers 16 residues. In germline, CDR1 is SGHAT, CDR2 FQNNGV. The CDR3 DNA sequence: TGTGCCAGCAGCTTAGGCGGGACAGGGGAAGGAGAAAAACTGTTTTTT. Amino acid sequence: CASSLGGTGEGEKLFF.